These T cell receptor beta chains were read from a single sample in a study of CD8 T cells in ankylosing spondylitis. TCRdb fed the 5' RACE reads into MiXCR, producing one record per CDR3 protein. Counted here are about 440,000 distinct CDR3 sequences, under 20% occurring once; the ten biggest clones make up 0.95% to 1.1%. Sequencing input: blood, either unsorted or a sorted T cell fraction (not recorded which). These receptors came from a male donor with ankylosing spondylitis. The CDR3 runs from the conserved cysteine through the conserved F or W. Each record gives: CDR3 length, clone size, D gene, J gene, V gene, CDR3 protein, CDR3 DNA. D genes are given only for firm matches. The size of a clone is reported for some rows only, either as once, few or many, or as a class for expanded clones.

len: 11; abundance: many; d_gene: NA; j_gene: TRBJ2-3; v_gene: TRBV29-1; CDR3aa: CSVAPADTQYF; CDR3nt: TGCAGCGTTGCACCCGCAGATACGCAGTATTTT
len: 14; abundance: NA; d_gene: NA; j_gene: TRBJ1-1; v_gene: TRBV20-1; CDR3aa: CSASLGPRAPEAFF; CDR3nt: TGCAGTGCTAGTTTGGGGCCCCGCGCCCCTGAAGCTTTCTTT
len: 16; abundance: NA; d_gene: NA; j_gene: TRBJ2-2; v_gene: TRBV7-3; CDR3aa: CASSLGGPANTGELFF; CDR3nt: TGTGCCAGCAGCTTAGGGGGACCGGCGAACACCGGGGAGCTGTTTTTT
len: 14; abundance: NA; d_gene: NA; j_gene: TRBJ1-3; v_gene: TRBV5-1; CDR3aa: CASRRDSKGNTIYF; CDR3nt: TGCGCCAGCAGACGAGACTCCAAGGGAAACACCATATATTTT
len: 18; abundance: many; d_gene: TRBD2; j_gene: TRBJ2-3; v_gene: TRBV11-2; CDR3aa: CASSFPTGLAGVPDTQYF; CDR3nt: TGTGCCAGCAGCTTTCCAACGGGACTAGCGGGAGTACCAGATACGCAGTATTTT
len: 15; abundance: many; d_gene: TRBD2; j_gene: TRBJ2-1; v_gene: TRBV24-1; CDR3aa: CATSGSGRISNEQFF; CDR3nt: TGTGCCACCAGTGGGAGCGGGAGAATATCCAATGAGCAGTTCTTC
len: 14; abundance: few; d_gene: NA; j_gene: TRBJ2-7; v_gene: TRBV4-3; CDR3aa: CASSQDRKSYEQYF; CDR3nt: TGCGCCAGCAGCCAAGATAGGAAGTCCTACGAGCAGTACTTC
len: 12; abundance: NA; d_gene: NA; j_gene: TRBJ1-1; v_gene: TRBV6-2/TRBV6-3; CDR3aa: CASSRGRTEAFF; CDR3nt: TGTGCCAGCAGTCGAGGGAGGACTGAAGCTTTCTTT
len: 14; abundance: once; d_gene: NA; j_gene: TRBJ2-3; v_gene: TRBV12-3/TRBV12-4; CDR3aa: CASSTTGTRRGQYF; CDR3nt: TGTGCCAGCAGTACAACCGGGACACGGAGGGGGCAGTATTTT
len: 14; abundance: NA; d_gene: TRBD2; j_gene: TRBJ2-3; v_gene: TRBV29-1; CDR3aa: CSVRLAGHTDTQYF; CDR3nt: TGCAGCGTGAGATTAGCGGGGCACACAGATACGCAGTATTTT
len: 16; abundance: few; d_gene: NA; j_gene: TRBJ1-5; v_gene: TRBV4-1; CDR3aa: CASSQEGSVFNQPQHF; CDR3nt: TGCGCCAGCAGCCAAGAAGGCAGTGTTTTCAATCAGCCCCAGCATTTT
len: 17; abundance: few; d_gene: NA; j_gene: TRBJ2-7; v_gene: TRBV7-2; CDR3aa: CASSYKGGGTYSYEQYF; CDR3nt: TGTGCCAGCAGCTACAAGGGGGGCGGGACTTACTCCTACGAGCAGTACTTC
len: 15; abundance: NA; d_gene: NA; j_gene: TRBJ1-1; v_gene: TRBV2; CDR3aa: CASSEAGKGRDEAFF; CDR3nt: TGTGCCAGCAGTGAAGCCGGCAAGGGACGGGATGAAGCTTTCTTT
len: 15; abundance: NA; d_gene: TRBD1; j_gene: TRBJ2-7; v_gene: TRBV7-2; CDR3aa: CASSLSGQGAGEQYF; CDR3nt: TGTGCCAGCAGCCTATCGGGACAGGGGGCCGGCGAGCAGTACTTC
len: 17; abundance: few; d_gene: TRBD1; j_gene: TRBJ2-7; v_gene: TRBV5-1; CDR3aa: CASSLGKGTGQAYEQYF; CDR3nt: TGCGCCAGCAGCTTGGGAAAGGGGACAGGACAAGCCTACGAGCAGTACTTC
len: 12; abundance: few; d_gene: NA; j_gene: TRBJ2-7; v_gene: TRBV12-3/TRBV12-4; CDR3aa: CARGRDTYEQYF; CDR3nt: TGTGCCAGAGGGAGGGACACCTACGAGCAGTACTTC
len: 14; abundance: few; d_gene: NA; j_gene: TRBJ1-2; v_gene: TRBV11-2; CDR3aa: CASRGDGTNYGYTF; CDR3nt: TGTGCCAGCAGGGGGGACGGTACTAACTATGGCTACACCTTC
len: 11; abundance: few; d_gene: NA; j_gene: TRBJ1-1; v_gene: TRBV20-1; CDR3aa: CSATDRGQAFF; CDR3nt: TGCAGTGCAACCGATCGAGGTCAAGCTTTCTTT
len: 15; abundance: few; d_gene: NA; j_gene: TRBJ1-1; v_gene: TRBV20-1; CDR3aa: CSAPDLGRGDTEAFF; CDR3nt: TGCAGTGCCCCCGATTTGGGGCGCGGTGACACTGAAGCTTTCTTT
len: 15; abundance: few; d_gene: NA; j_gene: TRBJ2-7; v_gene: TRBV27; CDR3aa: CASSLSRRGENEQYF; CDR3nt: TGTGCCAGCAGTTTATCCCGCCGGGGAGAGAACGAGCAGTACTTC
len: 15; abundance: NA; d_gene: NA; j_gene: TRBJ2-7; v_gene: TRBV20-1; CDR3aa: CSAREWGDGTYEQYF; CDR3nt: TGCAGTGCTAGAGAGTGGGGGGACGGAACCTACGAGCAGTACTTC
len: 14; abundance: NA; d_gene: NA; j_gene: TRBJ1-6; v_gene: TRBV7-9; CDR3aa: CASSSTGSNSPLHF; CDR3nt: TGTGCCAGCAGCTCGACTGGGAGTAATTCACCCCTCCACTTT
len: 13; abundance: NA; d_gene: TRBD2; j_gene: TRBJ2-1; v_gene: TRBV11-1; CDR3aa: CASSRQQRGEQFF; CDR3nt: TGTGCCAGCAGCCGCCAACAGCGGGGTGAGCAGTTCTTC
len: 15; abundance: many; d_gene: NA; j_gene: TRBJ2-2; v_gene: TRBV5-1; CDR3aa: CASSLTAGFTGELFF; CDR3nt: TGCGCCAGCAGCTTGACCGCAGGGTTTACCGGGGAGCTGTTTTTT
len: 12; abundance: NA; d_gene: TRBD1; j_gene: TRBJ1-1; v_gene: TRBV28; CDR3aa: CASSWTGGEAVF; CDR3nt: TGTGCCAGCAGTTGGACAGGGGGTGAAGCTGTCTTT
len: 17; abundance: NA; d_gene: TRBD2; j_gene: TRBJ2-2; v_gene: TRBV9; CDR3aa: CASSVGLAARGTGELFF; CDR3nt: TGTGCCAGCAGCGTAGGACTAGCGGCGAGGGGAACCGGGGAGCTGTTTTTT
len: 16; abundance: many; d_gene: TRBD1; j_gene: TRBJ1-2; v_gene: TRBV6-5; CDR3aa: CASSYTRTGGSYGYTF; CDR3nt: TGTGCCAGCAGTTACACCCGGACAGGGGGCAGCTATGGCTACACCTTC
len: 15; abundance: many; d_gene: NA; j_gene: TRBJ1-1; v_gene: TRBV4-2; CDR3aa: CASTLELFSNTEAFF; CDR3nt: TGTGCCAGCACCCTAGAACTGTTTTCGAACACTGAAGCTTTCTTT
len: 14; abundance: few; d_gene: TRBD1; j_gene: TRBJ1-1; v_gene: TRBV6-2/TRBV6-3; CDR3aa: CASSYQDRGREAFF; CDR3nt: TGTGCCAGCAGTTACCAGGACAGGGGCCGTGAAGCTTTCTTT
len: 12; abundance: NA; d_gene: NA; j_gene: TRBJ2-3; v_gene: TRBV20-1; CDR3aa: CSALGNADTQYF; CDR3nt: TGCAGTGCTCTCGGGAATGCAGATACGCAGTATTTT
len: 10; abundance: NA; d_gene: NA; j_gene: TRBJ1-3; v_gene: TRBV5-1; CDR3aa: CASMGNTIYF; CDR3nt: TGCGCCAGCATGGGGAACACCATATATTTT
len: 17; abundance: few; d_gene: TRBD2; j_gene: TRBJ2-3; v_gene: TRBV5-6; CDR3aa: CASSLATSGAYTDTQYF; CDR3nt: TGTGCCAGCAGCTTGGCAACTAGCGGGGCCTACACAGATACGCAGTATTTT
len: 17; abundance: few; d_gene: TRBD2; j_gene: TRBJ2-1; v_gene: TRBV27; CDR3aa: CASRVTSGRARYNEQFF; CDR3nt: TGTGCCAGCAGGGTTACTAGCGGGAGGGCCCGGTACAATGAGCAGTTCTTC
len: 13; abundance: few; d_gene: NA; j_gene: TRBJ1-5; v_gene: TRBV4-2; CDR3aa: CASSQGRDQPQHF; CDR3nt: TGTGCCAGCAGCCAAGGTCGGGATCAGCCCCAGCATTTT
len: 17; abundance: NA; d_gene: TRBD2; j_gene: TRBJ2-3; v_gene: TRBV28; CDR3aa: CASSFSSGSIHTDTQYF; CDR3nt: TGTGCCAGCAGTTTTAGTAGCGGGAGCATTCACACAGATACGCAGTATTTT
len: 15; abundance: NA; d_gene: TRBD1; j_gene: TRBJ1-2; v_gene: TRBV6-1; CDR3aa: CASSPFPGTDYGYTF; CDR3nt: TGTGCCAGCAGCCCCTTTCCCGGGACAGACTATGGCTACACCTTC
len: 13; abundance: few; d_gene: NA; j_gene: TRBJ2-7; v_gene: TRBV27; CDR3aa: CASSRQEGYEQYF; CDR3nt: TGTGCCAGCAGTCGACAGGAGGGGTACGAGCAGTACTTC
len: 14; abundance: few; d_gene: NA; j_gene: TRBJ1-1; v_gene: TRBV13; CDR3aa: CASSLRPVNTEAFF; CDR3nt: TGTGCCAGCAGCTTACGGCCCGTGAACACTGAAGCTTTCTTT
len: 15; abundance: NA; d_gene: NA; j_gene: TRBJ2-2; v_gene: TRBV11-2; CDR3aa: CASSLFGVGTGELFF; CDR3nt: TGTGCCAGCAGCTTATTTGGGGTGGGCACCGGGGAGCTGTTTTTT
len: 11; abundance: few; d_gene: NA; j_gene: TRBJ1-1; v_gene: TRBV20-1; CDR3aa: CSAHKDTEAFF; CDR3nt: TGCAGTGCTCACAAGGACACTGAAGCTTTCTTT
len: 12; abundance: NA; d_gene: NA; j_gene: TRBJ1-1; v_gene: TRBV29-1; CDR3aa: CSVQVGNTEAFF; CDR3nt: TGCAGCGTACAGGTTGGGAACACTGAAGCTTTCTTT
len: 14; abundance: NA; d_gene: NA; j_gene: TRBJ1-3; v_gene: TRBV5-1; CDR3aa: CASSLASVRDTIYF; CDR3nt: TGCGCCAGCAGCTTGGCCAGCGTGCGCGACACCATATATTTT
len: 17; abundance: NA; d_gene: TRBD1; j_gene: TRBJ2-7; v_gene: TRBV24-1; CDR3aa: CATSDPARDRGTYEQYF; CDR3nt: TGTGCCACCAGTGACCCAGCTCGGGACAGGGGAACCTACGAGCAGTACTTC
len: 13; abundance: NA; d_gene: NA; j_gene: TRBJ1-1; v_gene: TRBV7-9; CDR3aa: CASGKGGNTEAFF; CDR3nt: TGTGCCAGCGGAAAGGGGGGGAACACTGAAGCTTTCTTT
len: 17; abundance: many; d_gene: NA; j_gene: TRBJ2-1; v_gene: TRBV4-3; CDR3aa: CASSQDLGLVRSNEQFF; CDR3nt: TGCGCCAGCAGCCAAGATCTCGGGCTAGTTCGTAGCAATGAGCAGTTCTTC
len: 15; abundance: NA; d_gene: TRBD2; j_gene: TRBJ2-5; v_gene: TRBV2; CDR3aa: CASSVSGSVQETQYF; CDR3nt: TGTGCCAGCAGTGTGAGCGGGAGTGTCCAAGAGACCCAGTACTTC
len: 15; abundance: few; d_gene: TRBD1; j_gene: TRBJ1-3; v_gene: TRBV7-6; CDR3aa: CASSAGGNSGNTIYF; CDR3nt: TGTGCCAGCAGCGCAGGGGGGAACTCTGGAAACACCATATATTTT
len: 13; abundance: NA; d_gene: TRBD1; j_gene: TRBJ1-2; v_gene: TRBV30; CDR3aa: CAWSPQGSYGYTF; CDR3nt: TGTGCCTGGAGTCCACAGGGGAGCTATGGCTACACCTTC
len: 14; abundance: few; d_gene: NA; j_gene: TRBJ2-5; v_gene: TRBV12-3/TRBV12-4; CDR3aa: CASSLKGSRETQYF; CDR3nt: TGTGCCAGCAGTTTAAAGGGGTCCCGGGAGACCCAGTACTTC